These T cell receptor beta chains were read from a single sample in a study of siplizumab effects on memory and regulatory T cells. The data were produced by immunoSEQ multiplex PCR, yet TCRdb's version contains in-frame clones alone and is incomplete. Here the sample spans about 94,000 clones, 94% being singletons. Sequencing input: non-Treg CD4+ T cells sorted from blood. The receptors were sampled from a human donor in good health. Both conserved end residues are part of each CDR3. The D gene is left open where the match is weak. Clone size is shown for a subset of rows, as once, few, many or a class of expanded clone.

v_gene: TRBV29-1
abundance: NA
j_gene: TRBJ1-2
d_gene: TRBD1
CDR3nt: TGCAGCGTCGGGACAGCTAACTATGGCTACACCTTC
CDR3aa: CSVGTANYGYTF

v_gene: TRBV6-1
abundance: NA
j_gene: TRBJ1-1
d_gene: NA
CDR3nt: TGTGCCAGCACCATAAGGGATAGGGGGAGCACTGAAGCTTTCTTT
CDR3aa: CASTIRDRGSTEAFF

v_gene: TRBV7-9
abundance: NA
j_gene: TRBJ2-5
d_gene: NA
CDR3nt: TGTGCCAGCACTAGTTCAAGCGTCTCAGGGGTACAAGAGACCCAGTACTTC
CDR3aa: CASTSSSVSGVQETQYF

v_gene: TRBV7-2
abundance: NA
j_gene: TRBJ2-1
d_gene: NA
CDR3nt: TGTGCCAGCAGCTTAATCAGGTTTTCGGAGCAGTTCTTC
CDR3aa: CASSLIRFSEQFF

v_gene: TRBV9
abundance: NA
j_gene: TRBJ1-1
d_gene: NA
CDR3nt: TGTGCCAGCAGCGTAGGAGGACACCTCAACACTGAAGCTTTCTTT
CDR3aa: CASSVGGHLNTEAFF

v_gene: TRBV4-2
abundance: NA
j_gene: TRBJ2-3
d_gene: NA
CDR3nt: TGTGCCAGCAGCCAAGATGCAGCGGCGCCGCTAGATACGCAGTATTTT
CDR3aa: CASSQDAAAPLDTQYF

v_gene: TRBV7-2
abundance: NA
j_gene: TRBJ2-7
d_gene: NA
CDR3nt: TGTGCCAGCAGCTTAGCGGACTTTAACTTCTACGAGCAGTACTTC
CDR3aa: CASSLADFNFYEQYF

v_gene: TRBV12-5
abundance: NA
j_gene: TRBJ2-1
d_gene: TRBD1
CDR3nt: TGTGCTAGTGGGAAAACCGGGACAGAGATATCCCCTAGATACAATGAGCAGTTCTTC
CDR3aa: CASGKTGTEISPRYNEQFF

v_gene: TRBV6-5
abundance: NA
j_gene: TRBJ2-7
d_gene: NA
CDR3nt: TGTGCCAGCAGGGCAGGGGCGGGGGCCTACGAGCAGTACTTC
CDR3aa: CASRAGAGAYEQYF

v_gene: TRBV5-8
abundance: NA
j_gene: TRBJ1-2
d_gene: TRBD1
CDR3nt: TGTGCCAGCAGCTTCCCCACAGGGGGATATGAAGGGTTTGGCTACACCTTC
CDR3aa: CASSFPTGGYEGFGYTF

v_gene: TRBV4-1
abundance: NA
j_gene: TRBJ2-5
d_gene: NA
CDR3nt: TGCGCCAGCAGCCAAGTCGCAGTAAGAGAGACCCAGTACTTC
CDR3aa: CASSQVAVRETQYF

v_gene: TRBV5-1
abundance: NA
j_gene: TRBJ2-2
d_gene: NA
CDR3nt: TGCGCCAGCAGCTTGCACGGGTTCAGGGAGCTGTTTTTT
CDR3aa: CASSLHGFRELFF

v_gene: TRBV6-1
abundance: NA
j_gene: TRBJ2-7
d_gene: NA
CDR3nt: TGTGCCAGCATAGTAGGGGGGGCGCCGGCCTACGAGCAGTACTTC
CDR3aa: CASIVGGAPAYEQYF

v_gene: TRBV28
abundance: once
j_gene: TRBJ2-2
d_gene: TRBD1
CDR3nt: TGTGCCAGCAGGACCGGGACAGGGGAATGGACCGGGGAGCTGTTTTTT
CDR3aa: CASRTGTGEWTGELFF

v_gene: TRBV11-2
abundance: NA
j_gene: TRBJ1-2
d_gene: NA
CDR3nt: TGTGCCAGCAGCTCCCTCCGGGACCGGGTATATGGCTACACCTTC
CDR3aa: CASSSLRDRVYGYTF

v_gene: TRBV19
abundance: NA
j_gene: TRBJ1-2
d_gene: NA
CDR3nt: TGTGCCAGTAGTCCCGACGGGAACTATGGCTACACCTTC
CDR3aa: CASSPDGNYGYTF

v_gene: TRBV6-1
abundance: few
j_gene: TRBJ1-6
d_gene: TRBD1
CDR3nt: TGTGCCAGCAGTGAAGCACAGGGGTTTTCACCCCTCCACTTT
CDR3aa: CASSEAQGFSPLHF

v_gene: TRBV6-1
abundance: NA
j_gene: TRBJ2-5
d_gene: NA
CDR3nt: TGTGCCAGCAGTTCGAAGGAGACCCAGTACTTC
CDR3aa: CASSSKETQYF

v_gene: TRBV7-2
abundance: NA
j_gene: TRBJ1-4
d_gene: TRBD1
CDR3nt: TGTGCCAGCACCCAAGACAGGGGAGGCGAAAAACTGTTTTTT
CDR3aa: CASTQDRGGEKLFF

v_gene: TRBV23-1
abundance: NA
j_gene: TRBJ2-1
d_gene: TRBD2
CDR3nt: TGCGCCAGCAGTCCTCACCTACTAGCGGGGGCCTGGAATGAGCAGTTCTTC
CDR3aa: CASSPHLLAGAWNEQFF

v_gene: TRBV14
abundance: NA
j_gene: TRBJ2-7
d_gene: NA
CDR3nt: TGTGCCAGCAGCCAAGATCAAGGGGGACCCTACGAGCAGTACTTC
CDR3aa: CASSQDQGGPYEQYF

v_gene: TRBV5-6
abundance: NA
j_gene: TRBJ2-6
d_gene: TRBD1
CDR3nt: TGTGCCAGCAGCTTAAAGGGGGCGCGCGGGGCCAACGTCCTGACTTTC
CDR3aa: CASSLKGARGANVLTF

v_gene: TRBV5-4
abundance: once
j_gene: TRBJ2-3
d_gene: NA
CDR3nt: TGTGCCAGCAGCTTGGCTACCGGGCTCAATACGCAGTATTTT
CDR3aa: CASSLATGLNTQYF

v_gene: TRBV4-1
abundance: NA
j_gene: TRBJ1-4
d_gene: NA
CDR3nt: TGCGCCAGCAGCCAAGGGCTTAGTACTACTAATGAAAAACTGTTTTTT
CDR3aa: CASSQGLSTTNEKLFF

v_gene: TRBV9
abundance: NA
j_gene: TRBJ1-2
d_gene: NA
CDR3nt: TGTGCCAGCAGCGTAGGGGGGGCGCCGGGTTATGGCTACACCTTC
CDR3aa: CASSVGGAPGYGYTF

v_gene: TRBV4-2
abundance: NA
j_gene: TRBJ1-6
d_gene: NA
CDR3nt: TGTGCCAGCAGCCAAGACCCTAATTCACCCCTCCACTTT
CDR3aa: CASSQDPNSPLHF

v_gene: TRBV7-9
abundance: NA
j_gene: TRBJ2-5
d_gene: TRBD1
CDR3nt: TGTGCCAGCAGGGGACAGGGAGAGACCCAGTACTTC
CDR3aa: CASRGQGETQYF

v_gene: TRBV28
abundance: NA
j_gene: TRBJ2-1
d_gene: TRBD2
CDR3nt: TGTGCCAGCAGTTTATCCCCCCTACTAGCGGGGGGGGAATTTCAGCAGTTCTTC
CDR3aa: CASSLSPLLAGGEFQQFF

v_gene: TRBV5-1
abundance: NA
j_gene: TRBJ2-1
d_gene: NA
CDR3nt: TGCGCCAGCAAATGGGGGGACAAGGGGTCGGCTGAGCAGTTCTTC
CDR3aa: CASKWGDKGSAEQFF

v_gene: TRBV5-4
abundance: few
j_gene: TRBJ1-2
d_gene: TRBD1
CDR3nt: TGTGCCAGCAGCCTACCACTGACAGGGGGTAGCGGCTACACCTTC
CDR3aa: CASSLPLTGGSGYTF

v_gene: TRBV9
abundance: NA
j_gene: TRBJ2-3
d_gene: NA
CDR3nt: TGTGCCAGCAGCGTAGCCCGGGCTAAATCAGATACGCAGTATTTT
CDR3aa: CASSVARAKSDTQYF

v_gene: TRBV5-1
abundance: NA
j_gene: TRBJ2-5
d_gene: TRBD1
CDR3nt: TGCGCCAGCGAGGACACAGGGGGCGCCGAGACCCAGTACTTC
CDR3aa: CASEDTGGAETQYF

v_gene: TRBV6-6
abundance: NA
j_gene: TRBJ1-1
d_gene: TRBD1
CDR3nt: TGTGCCAGCAGGCACAGGGGGCGTAACACTGAAGCTTTCTTT
CDR3aa: CASRHRGRNTEAFF

v_gene: TRBV6-1
abundance: NA
j_gene: TRBJ2-7
d_gene: TRBD1
CDR3nt: TGTGCCAGCAGAGTTCCGGGACAGGGCTACGAGCAGTACTTC
CDR3aa: CASRVPGQGYEQYF

v_gene: TRBV7-2
abundance: NA
j_gene: TRBJ1-2
d_gene: NA
CDR3nt: TGTGCCAGCAGCTTAGCGACAGCAAACTATGGCTACACCTTC
CDR3aa: CASSLATANYGYTF

v_gene: TRBV6-5
abundance: NA
j_gene: TRBJ2-1
d_gene: TRBD1
CDR3nt: TGTGCCAGCAGCTCCACAGGGGGCAAGTACAATGAGCAGTTCTTC
CDR3aa: CASSSTGGKYNEQFF

v_gene: TRBV11-3
abundance: NA
j_gene: TRBJ2-3
d_gene: NA
CDR3nt: TGTGCCAGCAGCTTAAGTGGGGGGGCCTCAGATACGCAGTATTTT
CDR3aa: CASSLSGGASDTQYF

v_gene: TRBV9
abundance: NA
j_gene: TRBJ2-5
d_gene: NA
CDR3nt: TGTGCCAGCAGCGTCGGAGGGAGGGAGACCCAGTACTTC
CDR3aa: CASSVGGRETQYF

v_gene: TRBV5-4
abundance: once
j_gene: TRBJ1-3
d_gene: NA
CDR3nt: TGTGCCAGCAAGGGTAGCTCTGGAAACACCATATATTTT
CDR3aa: CASKGSSGNTIYF

v_gene: TRBV13
abundance: NA
j_gene: TRBJ1-3
d_gene: NA
CDR3nt: TGTGCCAGCAGCTTATTGGGCTCTGGAAACACCATATATTTT
CDR3aa: CASSLLGSGNTIYF

v_gene: TRBV30
abundance: NA
j_gene: TRBJ2-7
d_gene: TRBD1
CDR3nt: TGTGCCTGGAGCAACCGCCGGGACAGTGAGCAGTACTTC
CDR3aa: CAWSNRRDSEQYF